This T cell receptor beta chain came from a study of blood T cells in healthy people across ages. The use of a sample-barcoded 5' primer and a J-beta primer mix characterized a second PCR of roughly 7 to 12 cycles. TCRdb re-called the 5' RACE reads through MiXCR, storing one row per CDR3 protein. The sample includes over 1,300,000 distinct CDR3 sequences, around 59% seen only once; the top ten take roughly 6.3%. This CDR3 region has 16 residues. The gene calls are TRBV12-3 or TRBV12-4 and TRBJ2-4; 10 bases map to TRBD2. Judging by the DNA end, TRBJ2-7 fits better; the J call may be wrong. Sequenced material: blood. This clonotype was sampled from a man between 18 and 35 years old in good health. DNA of the CDR3: TGTGCCAGCAGAAAAACCCTAGGACTAGCGGAGGGCGAGCAGTACTTC. Translated, it gives CASRKTLGLAEGEQYF.